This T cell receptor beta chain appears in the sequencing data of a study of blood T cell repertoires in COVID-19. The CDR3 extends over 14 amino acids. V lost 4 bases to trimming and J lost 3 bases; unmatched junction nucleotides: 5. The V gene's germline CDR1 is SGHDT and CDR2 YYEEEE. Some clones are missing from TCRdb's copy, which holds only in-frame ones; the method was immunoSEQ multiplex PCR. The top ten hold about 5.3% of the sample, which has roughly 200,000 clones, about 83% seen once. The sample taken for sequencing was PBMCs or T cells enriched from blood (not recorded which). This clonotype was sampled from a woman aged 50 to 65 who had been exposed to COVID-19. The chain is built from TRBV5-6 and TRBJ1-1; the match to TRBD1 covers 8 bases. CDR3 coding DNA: TGTGCCAGCAGCGCCTACAGGGGGTACACTGAAGCTTTCTTT. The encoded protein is CASSAYRGYTEAFF.